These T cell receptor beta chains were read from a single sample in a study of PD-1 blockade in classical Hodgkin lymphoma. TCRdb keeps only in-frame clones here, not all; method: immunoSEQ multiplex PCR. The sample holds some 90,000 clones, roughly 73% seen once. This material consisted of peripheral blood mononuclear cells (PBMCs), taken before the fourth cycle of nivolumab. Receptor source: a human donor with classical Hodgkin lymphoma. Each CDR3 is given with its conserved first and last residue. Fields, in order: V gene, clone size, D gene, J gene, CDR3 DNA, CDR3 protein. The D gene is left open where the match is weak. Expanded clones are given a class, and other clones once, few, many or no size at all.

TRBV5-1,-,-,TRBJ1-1,TGCGCCAGCAGCTTCCCCGGAGGCCTTGAAGCTTTCTTT,CASSFPGGLEAFF
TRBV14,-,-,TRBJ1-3,TGTGCCAGCAGCCCGTTTTGGAACACCATATATTTT,CASSPFWNTIYF
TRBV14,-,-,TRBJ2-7,TGTGCCAGCAGCCCGCACCTGAACTACGAGCAGTACTTC,CASSPHLNYEQYF
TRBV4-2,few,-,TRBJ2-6,TGTGCCAGCAGCCAAGATCCCGTATCTGGGGCCAACGTCCTGACTTTC,CASSQDPVSGANVLTF
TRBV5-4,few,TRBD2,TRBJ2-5,TGTGCCAGCAGCTTGGCTGCGGGGGGGGACCAAGAGACCCAGTACTTC,CASSLAAGGDQETQYF
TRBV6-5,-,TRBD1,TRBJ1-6,TGTGCCAGCACTCTTTGGCGACAGGGCGTTTCACCCCTCCACTTT,CASTLWRQGVSPLHF
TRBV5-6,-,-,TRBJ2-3,TGTGCCAGCTCCATCAGGGGTGCCACAGATACGCAGTATTTT,CASSIRGATDTQYF
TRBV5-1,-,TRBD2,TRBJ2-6,TGCGCCAGCAGCTTGACTAGCGCTTACTCTGGGGCCAACGTCCTGACTTTC,CASSLTSAYSGANVLTF
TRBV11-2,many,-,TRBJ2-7,TGTGCCAGCAGCACCTGGACAGCCGGCGAGCAGTACTTC,CASSTWTAGEQYF
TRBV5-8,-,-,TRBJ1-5,TGTGCCAGCACTCTAACAGGGACGGGTCAGCCCCAGCATTTT,CASTLTGTGQPQHF
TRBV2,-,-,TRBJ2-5,TGTGCCAGCAGTGTTCAGGGGGGGGAGACCCAGTACTTC,CASSVQGGETQYF
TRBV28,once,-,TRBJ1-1,TGTGCCAGCAGTACAGGGAATTTGGGTCAGGCTTTCTTT,CASSTGNLGQAFF
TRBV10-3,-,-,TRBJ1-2,TGTGCCATCAGTGAGTCGAGGTTACCCTATGGCTACACCTTC,CAISESRLPYGYTF
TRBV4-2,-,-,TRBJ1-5,TGTGCCAGCAGCCAACGTCTATGCGACGGGACTATTTGCAATCAGCCCCAGCATTTT,CASSQRLCDGTICNQPQHF
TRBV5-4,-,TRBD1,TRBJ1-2,TGTGCCAGCTCTTACGGACAGGACCACTATGGCTACACCTTC,CASSYGQDHYGYTF
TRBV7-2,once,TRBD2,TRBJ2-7,TGTGCCAGCAGCCAAGGACTAGCGGGAGGACTCAGCGAGCAGTACTTC,CASSQGLAGGLSEQYF
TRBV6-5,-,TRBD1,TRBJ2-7,TGTGCCAGCAGGCCGGGACAGGGACCATCCAAGGAGCAGTACTTC,CASRPGQGPSKEQYF
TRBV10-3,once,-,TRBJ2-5,TGTGCCATCAGTGACAGGGGTATGGAGACCCAGTACTTC,CAISDRGMETQYF
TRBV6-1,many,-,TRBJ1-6,TGTGCCAGCAGTGAAGAGTCGGATTCACCCCTCCACTTT,CASSEESDSPLHF
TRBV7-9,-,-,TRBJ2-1,TGTGCCAGCAGCTTGGGTACCTCCTACAATGAGCAGTTCTTC,CASSLGTSYNEQFF
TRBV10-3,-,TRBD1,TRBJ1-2,TGTGCCATCTCTCCGACAGGGGGGGTAGGCTACACCTTC,CAISPTGGVGYTF
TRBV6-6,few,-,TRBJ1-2,TGTGCCAGCAATCGGAATGGCGCAGAGGGCCATGGCTACACCTTC,CASNRNGAEGHGYTF
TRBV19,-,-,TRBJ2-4,TGTGCCAGTATTCGGGATCACCGTGAAGGCATTCAGTACTTC,CASIRDHREGIQYF
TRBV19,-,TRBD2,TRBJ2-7,TGTGCCAGTAAGCGGGAGGAAAGCTCCTACGAGCAGTACTTC,CASKREESSYEQYF
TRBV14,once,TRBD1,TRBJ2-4,TGTGCCAGCAGCCTACCCGGACAGGGGGCTTTAGACATTCAGTACTTC,CASSLPGQGALDIQYF
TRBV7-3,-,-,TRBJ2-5,TGTGCCAGCAGCACAGAAGGCACCCCCCAGTACTTC,CASSTEGTPQYF
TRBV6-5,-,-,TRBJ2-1,TGTGCCAGCAGTTACTCTAGCGACAATGAGCAGTTCTTC,CASSYSSDNEQFF
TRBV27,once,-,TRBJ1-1,TGTGCCAGCAGTTTTAGAGGCACTGAAGCTTTCTTT,CASSFRGTEAFF
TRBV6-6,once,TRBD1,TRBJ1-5,TGTGCCAGCAGTTCACGGGACAGGGATCAGCCCCAGCATTTT,CASSSRDRDQPQHF
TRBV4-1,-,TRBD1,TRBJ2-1,TGCGCCAGCAGATGGGGACAGGGGGCGAGTGAGCAGTTCTTC,CASRWGQGASEQFF
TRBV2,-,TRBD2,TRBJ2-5,TGTGCCAGCAGTTTACTAGCGGCCCAAGAGACCCAGTACTTC,CASSLLAAQETQYF
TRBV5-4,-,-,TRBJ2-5,TGTGCCAGCAGCGGCAGGGGAGGTGGGGAGACCCAGTACTTC,CASSGRGGGETQYF
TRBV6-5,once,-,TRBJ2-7,TGTGCCAGCAGTTACCGGCCCTATGGGCCCTACGAGCAGTACTTC,CASSYRPYGPYEQYF
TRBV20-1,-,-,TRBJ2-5,TGCAGTCCCTTGTACCAAGAGACCCAGTACTTC,CSPLYQETQYF
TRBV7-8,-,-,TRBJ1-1,TGTGCCAGCAGCTTCGGAATGGTCCACTTACGGACTGAAGCTTTCTTT,CASSFGMVHLRTEAFF
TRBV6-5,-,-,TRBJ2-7,TGTGCCAGCAGTTCTCCTCGGCAGGGAACCTACGAGCAGTACTTC,CASSSPRQGTYEQYF